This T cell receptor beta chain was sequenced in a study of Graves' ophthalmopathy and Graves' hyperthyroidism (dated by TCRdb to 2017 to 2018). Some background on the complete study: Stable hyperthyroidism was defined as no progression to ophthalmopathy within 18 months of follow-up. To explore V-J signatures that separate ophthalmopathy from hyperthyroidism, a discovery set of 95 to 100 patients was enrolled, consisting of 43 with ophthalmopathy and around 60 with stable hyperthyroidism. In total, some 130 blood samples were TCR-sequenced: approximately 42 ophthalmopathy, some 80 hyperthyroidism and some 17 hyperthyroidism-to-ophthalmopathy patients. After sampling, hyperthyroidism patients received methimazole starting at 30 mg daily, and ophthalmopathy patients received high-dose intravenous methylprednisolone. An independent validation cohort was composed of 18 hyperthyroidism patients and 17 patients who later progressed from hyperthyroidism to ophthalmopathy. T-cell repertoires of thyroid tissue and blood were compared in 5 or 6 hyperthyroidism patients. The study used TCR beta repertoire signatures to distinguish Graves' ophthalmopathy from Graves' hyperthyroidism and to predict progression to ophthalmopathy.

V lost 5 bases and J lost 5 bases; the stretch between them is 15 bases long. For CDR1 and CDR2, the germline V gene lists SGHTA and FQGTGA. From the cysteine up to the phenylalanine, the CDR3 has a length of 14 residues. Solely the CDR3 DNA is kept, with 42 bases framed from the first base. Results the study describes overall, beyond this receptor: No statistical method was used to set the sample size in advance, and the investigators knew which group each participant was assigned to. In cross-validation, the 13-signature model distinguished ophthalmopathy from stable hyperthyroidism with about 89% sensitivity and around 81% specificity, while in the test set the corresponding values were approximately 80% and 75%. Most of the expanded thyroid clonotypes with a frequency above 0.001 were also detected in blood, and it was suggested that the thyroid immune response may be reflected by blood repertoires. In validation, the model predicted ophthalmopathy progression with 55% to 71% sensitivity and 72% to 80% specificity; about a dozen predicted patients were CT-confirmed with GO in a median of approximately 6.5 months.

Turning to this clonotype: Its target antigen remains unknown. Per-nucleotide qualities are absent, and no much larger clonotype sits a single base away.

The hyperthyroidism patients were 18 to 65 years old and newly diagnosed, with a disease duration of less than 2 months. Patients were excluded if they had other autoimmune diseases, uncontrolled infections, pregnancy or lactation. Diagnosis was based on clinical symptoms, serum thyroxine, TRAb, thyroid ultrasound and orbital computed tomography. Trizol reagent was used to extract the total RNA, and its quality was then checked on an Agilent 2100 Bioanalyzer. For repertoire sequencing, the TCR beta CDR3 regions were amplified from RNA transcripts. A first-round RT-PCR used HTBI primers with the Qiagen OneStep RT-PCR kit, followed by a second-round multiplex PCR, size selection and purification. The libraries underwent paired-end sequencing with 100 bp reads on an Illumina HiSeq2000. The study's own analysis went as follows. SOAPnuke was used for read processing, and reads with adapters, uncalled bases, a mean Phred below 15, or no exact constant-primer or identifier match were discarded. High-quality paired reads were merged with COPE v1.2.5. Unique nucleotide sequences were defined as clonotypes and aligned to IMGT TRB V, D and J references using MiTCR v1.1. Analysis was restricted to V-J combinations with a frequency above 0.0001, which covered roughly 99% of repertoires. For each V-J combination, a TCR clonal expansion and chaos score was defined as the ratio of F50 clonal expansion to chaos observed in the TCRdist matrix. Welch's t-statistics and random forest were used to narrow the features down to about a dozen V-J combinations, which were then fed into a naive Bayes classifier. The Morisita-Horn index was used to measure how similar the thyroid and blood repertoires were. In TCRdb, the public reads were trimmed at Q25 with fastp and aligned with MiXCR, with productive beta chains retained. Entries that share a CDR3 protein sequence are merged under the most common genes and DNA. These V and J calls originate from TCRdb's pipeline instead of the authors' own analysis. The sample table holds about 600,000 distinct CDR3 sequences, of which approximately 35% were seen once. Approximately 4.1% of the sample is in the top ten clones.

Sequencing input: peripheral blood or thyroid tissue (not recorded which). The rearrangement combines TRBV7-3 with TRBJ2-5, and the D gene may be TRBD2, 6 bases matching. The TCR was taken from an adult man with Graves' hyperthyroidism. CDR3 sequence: CASSVTLARETQYF. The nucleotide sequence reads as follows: TGTGCCAGCAGCGTCACCCTAGCGCGGGAGACCCAGTACTTC.